These 26 T cell receptor beta chains were all obtained from the same sample, sequenced in a study of shared clonotypes between healthy human individuals. The table came from immunoSEQ multiplex PCR; TCRdb's copy has only in-frame clones and leaves some out. The data hold millions of clones, with 85% to 95% observed a single time. Sequenced sample: naive CD4+ T cells sorted from blood. Subset meaning: CD45RA+ positively selected. These TCRs come from a man younger than 35 in good health.

The V gene is TRBV29-1, the J gene TRBJ2-5; the D is unclear. The CDR3 extends over 10 amino acids. CDR1 SQVTM and CDR2 ANQGSEA come from the germline V gene. Trimming left V 7 bases short and J 5 bases short, with 8 bases between. The CDR3 coding sequence is TGCAGCGCAGGAGTGGAGACCCAGTACTTC. Protein sequence: CSAGVETQYF.

About this clone: Other DNA variants within this sample encode the same CDR3. This CDR3 reads CASSPGTSGGNEQFF. Written as DNA, the CDR3 is TGCGCCAGCAGCCCCGGGACTAGCGGGGGAAATGAGCAGTTCTTC. The chain recombines TRBV5-1 with TRBJ2-1, with TRBD2 identical over 14 bases. The ends lost 4 bases at V and 7 bases at J; junction bases unmatched: 4. The germline gives CDR1 SGHRS, CDR2 YFSETQ. This CDR3 has 15 residues.

The rearrangement links TRBV11-2 to TRBJ1-3; a weak D match, TRBD1 (5 bases). The CDR3 extends over 15 amino acids. The germline V and J ends were trimmed by 5 bases and 3 bases, with 14 bases remaining between them. CDR1 and CDR2 (germline): SGHAT, FQNNGV. The CDR3 coding sequence is TGTGCCAGCAGCCCGCCGGGGCAGGGTGGAAACACCATATATTTT. It codes for CASSPPGQGGNTIYF.

The rearrangement uses TRBV9 and TRBJ1-2; D gene unclear. Between the trimmed V and J ends, which lost 0 bases and 1 base, there was a span of 16 bases. The CDR3 is 17 amino acids. CDR1 is SGDLS, CDR2 YYNGEE, per germline. The CDR3 reads CASSVASDPNGNYGYTF. As DNA, the CDR3 is TGTGCCAGCAGCGTAGCATCTGATCCAAATGGTAACTATGGCTACACCTTC.

The chain employs TRBV10-3 and TRBJ1-1, with 8 bases identical to TRBD1. The junction had 11 bases not matched to a gene; V was cut back by 4 bases and J by 4 bases. This CDR3 spans 16 amino acids. The V gene's germline CDR1 is ENHRY and CDR2 SYGVKD. The CDR3 is CAISVEPGGTGTEAFF. The CDR3 DNA is TGTGCCATCAGTGTCGAACCAGGGGGCACGGGCACTGAAGCTTTCTTT.

Only a few counts were recorded for this clone. Other DNA sequences from this sample encode an identical CDR3 as well. V is TRBV2 and J is TRBJ1-1; TRBD1 might be the D (5 bases). The V and J ends lost 6 bases and 2 bases respectively, with 10 bases between them. Germline CDR1 and CDR2: SNHLY and FYNNEI. The length of the CDR3 is 13 residues. The CDR3 DNA reads as TGTGCCAGCAGCGAGCAGGGAAACACTGAAGCTTTCTTT. Amino acids: CASSEQGNTEAFF. The full variable domain, its missing parts supplied by reference TRBV2 and TRBJ1-1, is EPEVTQTPSHQVTQMGQEVILRCVPISNHLYFYWYRQILGQKVEFLVSFYNNEISEKSEIFDDQFSVERPDGSNFTLKIRSTKLEDSAMYFCASSEQGNTEAFFGQGTRLTVV.

The rearrangement links TRBV28 to TRBJ1-2, with D unclear. V lost 6 bases to trimming and J lost 6 bases, with 17 bases between them. Germline V lookup: CDR1 MDHEN, CDR2 SYDVKM. The CDR3 is made up of 14 amino acids. DNA of the CDR3: TGTGCCAGCAGCCAGCTGAGGGTGGCTGATGGCTACACCTTC. The encoded protein is CASSQLRVADGYTF.

CDR3 DNA: TGTGCCAGCAGCCCAGGGAGCAATGAGCAGTTCTTC. It encodes CASSPGSNEQFF. The genes are TRBV11-1 and TRBJ2-1, with D perhaps matching TRBD1 or TRBD2 (5 bases each). The CDR3 contains 12 residues. Trimming left V 5 bases short and J 6 bases short, with 8 bases between. The germline CDR1 and CDR2 sequences are SGHAT and FQDESV (reference sequence).

The V and J genes are TRBV10-3 and TRBJ2-3; 10 positions agree with TRBD1. Trimming cost V 4 bases and J 0 bases; bases outside gene matches: 4. The CDR3 runs to 16 residues. Germline-derived CDR1 and CDR2 are ENHRY and SYGVKD. The CDR3 spells CAISAGGQGSTDTQYF. The CDR3 DNA reads as TGTGCCATCAGTGCTGGGGGACAGGGGAGCACAGATACGCAGTATTTT.

This clone was counted a few times. The rearrangement uses TRBV19 and TRBJ1-6, with D unclear. The V gene's germline CDR1 is LNHDA and CDR2 SQIVND (reference sequence). The CDR3 has 15 residues. Deletions cut 7 bases from V and 0 bases from J, with 10 bases between. CDR3 nucleotides: TGTGCCAGTAAGGAGGTGACCTCCTATAATTCACCCCTCCACTTT. Protein: CASKEVTSYNSPLHF.

The chain is built from TRBV10-3 and TRBJ1-3; TRBD1 aligns across 9 bases. The CDR3 consists of 14 residues. V lost 9 bases, J lost 0 bases, and 3 bases stayed unmatched. Germline loops: CDR1 ENHRY, CDR2 SYGVKD. Here the CDR3 reads CAMWTGASGNTIYF. CDR3 nucleotides: TGTGCCATGTGGACAGGGGCCTCTGGAAACACCATATATTTT.

The chain couples TRBV19 to TRBJ2-7, with 10 bases matching TRBD1. This CDR3 is built from 15 residues. V shed 3 bases and J 2 bases; nucleotides not matched to a gene: 4. Germline CDR1 reads LNHDA; CDR2 reads SQIVND (reference sequence). CDR3 region: CASSITGQGPYEQYF. For the CDR3, the DNA is TGTGCCAGTAGTATCACGGGACAGGGGCCCTACGAGCAGTACTTC.

The V and J genes are TRBV14 and TRBJ1-6; D gene uncertain. Germline V gives CDR1 SGHDN, CDR2 FVKESK. The CDR3 length is 16 residues. The V end lost 1 base, the J end lost 9 bases, and 16 bases lay between the germline ends. The CDR3 DNA is TGTGCCAGCAGCCAAGGACTACAAGGTCCGAGTTCACCCCTCCACTTT. Amino acid sequence: CASSQGLQGPSSPLHF.

The chain is built from TRBV23-1 and TRBJ2-7; D call uncertain. TRBV23-1 falls under the ORF class, with uncertain function. There are 11 residues in the CDR3. V dropped 2 bases and J dropped 7 bases, with 6 bases sitting between them. CDR3 residues: CASSQTGEQYF. DNA of the CDR3: TGCGCCAGCAGTCAAACTGGGGAGCAGTACTTC.

J is TRBJ2-3 and V is TRBV10-3; D gene ambiguous. V gave up 4 bases and J gave up 0 bases, with 17 bases separating them. Germline assignment: CDR1 ENHRY and CDR2 SYGVKD. This CDR3 is 17 amino acids long. The CDR3 here is CAISGGWTETSTDTQYF. The CDR3 DNA sequence: TGTGCCATCAGTGGGGGTTGGACGGAAACTAGCACAGATACGCAGTATTTT.

The CDR3 DNA is TGTGCCAGCAGCTTGTGGGAGCTACCAAGCACAGATACGCAGTATTTT. This codes for CASSLWELPSTDTQYF. This chain joins TRBV11-2 and TRBJ2-3; possible D gene TRBD2, 5 bases. The CDR3 length is 16 residues. V was pared by 3 bases and J by 0 bases, with 13 bases between. CDR1 and CDR2 from the germline V gene are SGHAT and FQNNGV.

Notes on this clone: Other DNA sequences within the sample encode an identical CDR3. The V call is TRBV2, the J call TRBJ2-1; no clear D. The V end was cut by 7 bases, the J end by 3 bases, with 4 bases between. The germline CDR1 and CDR2 sequences are SNHLY and FYNNEI. This CDR3 has 11 residues. In DNA, the CDR3 is TGTGCCAGCAAGCTCTACAATGAGCAGTTCTTC. Its translation is CASKLYNEQFF.

The J gene is TRBJ2-7, the V gene TRBV10-3; TRBD2 agrees at 9 bases. Germline V gives CDR1 ENHRY, CDR2 SYGVKD. The CDR3 runs to 14 residues. The V segment lost 5 bases and the J segment 6 bases; nucleotides outside the gene matches: 8. CDR3 sequence (DNA): TGTGCCATCAGTCTCCAGCGGGAGGTCGGCGAGCAGTACTTC. Translated: CAISLQREVGEQYF.

The V call is TRBV6-6, the J call TRBJ1-5; D is uncertain. Trimming shortened V by 4 bases and J by 5 bases, and 6 bases separated the two germline ends. The germline gives CDR1 MNHNY, CDR2 SVGAGI (reference sequence). This CDR3 region has 12 residues. In DNA form, the CDR3 reads TGTGCCAGCAGTTCTAGGGATCAGCCCCAGCATTTT. Translating gives CASSSRDQPQHF.

The chain links TRBV2 to TRBJ2-1, with TRBD1 identical over 8 bases. V was pared by 6 bases and J by 0 bases, with 7 bases of the junction left unmatched. The CDR3 totals 16 residues. Germline CDR1 and CDR2: SNHLY and FYNNEI. CDR3 coding DNA: TGTGCCAGCAGGGAGGCGGGGACAGGCTCCTACAATGAGCAGTTCTTC. This codes for CASREAGTGSYNEQFF. Combining the CDR3 with reference TRBV2 and TRBJ2-1 gives the whole variable domain EPEVTQTPSHQVTQMGQEVILRCVPISNHLYFYWYRQILGQKVEFLVSFYNNEISEKSEIFDDQFSVERPDGSNFTLKIRSTKLEDSAMYFCASREAGTGSYNEQFFGPGTRLTVL.

The V call is TRBV18, the J call TRBJ1-5; D is uncertain. The CDR3 has 14 residues. The germline V gene has CDR1 KGHSH and CDR2 LQKENI. V was pared by 6 bases and J by 2 bases, with 11 bases between. CDR3 loop: CASSADQGNQPQHF. The CDR3 DNA reads as TGTGCCAGCTCCGCAGACCAGGGCAATCAGCCCCAGCATTTT.

This clone was counted once. Other DNA sequences in this specimen translate into the identical CDR3. The chain is built from TRBV9 and TRBJ1-2; no definite D call. V was trimmed by 2 bases and J by 2 bases, leaving 7 bases between them. The length of the CDR3 is 13 residues. Per the germline V gene, CDR1 is SGDLS and CDR2 is YYNGEE. The CDR3 sequence is CASSVDLNYGYTF. The CDR3 nucleotides read TGTGCCAGCAGCGTCGACTTGAACTATGGCTACACCTTC.

The V and J genes are TRBV30 and TRBJ2-7; the D is unclear. V lost 2 bases to trimming and J lost 1 base, with 9 bases between them. Per germline, CDR1 GTSNPN and CDR2 SVGIG (reference sequence). The CDR3 sequence is 13 residues long. The CDR3 region has the DNA TGTGCCTGGAGTAGTGACACGTCCTACGAGCAGTACTTC. It encodes CAWSSDTSYEQYF.

The genes are TRBV5-1 and TRBJ1-3; D is perhaps TRBD1 (6 bases). This CDR3 has 17 residues. Trimming pared 1 base from V and 0 bases from J, leaving 14 bases between. Per germline, CDR1 SGHRS and CDR2 YFSETQ. This CDR3 reads CASSLIPQGRSGNTIYF. The CDR3 nucleotides read TGCGCCAGCAGCTTGATCCCACAGGGCCGCTCTGGAAACACCATATATTTT.

The rearrangement joins TRBV11-2 to TRBJ2-2; TRBD2 agrees at 7 bases. The germline V gene encodes CDR1 SGHAT and CDR2 FQNNGV. This CDR3 is 15 amino acids long. The ends lost 0 bases at V and 7 bases at J; junction bases unmatched: 5. CDR3 region: CASSLDRLAHGELFF. DNA of the CDR3: TGTGCCAGCAGCTTAGATCGACTAGCACACGGGGAGCTGTTTTTT. The full variable domain, rest sourced from reference TRBV11-2 and TRBJ2-2, is EAGVAQSPRYKIIEKRQSVAFWCNPISGHATLYWYQQILGQGPKLLIQFQNNGVVDDSQLPKDRFSAERLKGVDSTLKIQPAKLEDSAVYLCASSLDRLAHGELFFGEGSRLTVL.

The sample holds one count of this clone. This chain joins TRBV4-1 and TRBJ2-5; TRBD2 might be the D (5 bases). This CDR3 is 16 amino acids long. The V end lost 0 bases, the J end lost 2 bases, and 13 bases lay between the germline ends. From germline, CDR1 is MGHRA and CDR2 YSYEKL. The CDR3 DNA reads as TGCGCCAGCAGCCAAGAAAGGAACGGGATACAAGAGACCCAGTACTTC. Translation gives CASSQERNGIQETQYF.